The clone carrying this TCR beta chain was observed a few times. This record belongs to a study of cytomegalovirus exposure and HLA in healthy donors. PCR employed 60 Vbeta and 13 Jbeta primers. The protocol was immunoSEQ multiplex PCR, while the TCRdb copy is restricted to in-frame clones and leaves out a portion. Altogether 150,000 to 250,000 clones are present, more than 75% being singletons, with the ten largest covering over 5%. The CDR3 consists of 14 residues. J lost 4 bases, V lost 4 bases, and 7 bases had no gene match. CDR1 and CDR2 (germline): SQVTM, ANQGSEA. This chain connects TRBV29-1 to TRBJ1-2; TRBD1 aligns across 9 bases. Sequencing was done on a sample of PBMCs. The source is a woman aged 45-65 years in good health and CMV-seropositive. CDR3 sequence reads: CSVVQGAQGYGYTF. The CDR3 region has the DNA TGCAGCGTTGTACAGGGGGCGCAGGGCTATGGCTACACCTTC. Full variable domain (outside the CDR3, taken from reference TRBV29-1 and TRBJ1-2): SAVISQKPSRDICQRGTSLTIQCQVDSQVTMMFWYRQQPGQSLTLIATANQGSEATYESGFVIDKFPISRPNLTFSTLTVSNMSPEDSSIYLCSVVQGAQGYGYTFGSGTRLTVV.